The clone carrying this TCR beta chain was detected a few times. Its antigen is still unknown. The sample belongs to a study of cytomegalovirus exposure and HLA in healthy donors. Regarding the study as a whole: A likely sequencing artifact accounted for one observed cluster of highly shared sequence variants. As a later analysis revealed, the rate of TCR association differed by HLA locus, with DRB1 most and HLA-C fewest.

CDR3 length: 21 residues. The germline CDR1 and CDR2 sequences are SGHRS and YFSETQ. J gave up 3 bases and V 0 bases, and 18 bases lay outside the gene matches. PCR amplification relied on 60 Vbeta primers (plus 13 Jbeta primers). Per the authors' pipeline: The count from a later analysis was some 76 million unique TCR beta chains, around 11 million of them shared. Generated by immunoSEQ multiplex PCR, the TCRdb table keeps only in-frame clones and is missing some. The V and J calls and clone size were taken over from that table, and D and trimming were inferred from the DNA. The sample lists some 220,000 clones, about 77% occurring once.

Sequenced material: PBMCs. This rearrangement joins TRBV5-1 to TRBJ1-2; 12 bases match TRBD1. The sequence was obtained from a boy between 10 and 17 years old in good health and CMV-seronegative. The CDR3 DNA reads TGCGCCAGCAGCTTGGTGCCGATGGGGACAGGGGGCTCGAAAGAAGACTATGGCTACACCTTC. Its translation: CASSLVPMGTGGSKEDYGYTF. The whole variable domain, remainder taken from reference TRBV5-1 and TRBJ1-2, is KAGVTQTPRYLIKTRGQQVTLSCSPISGHRSVSWYQQTPGQGLQFLFEYFSETQRNKGNFPGRFSGRQFSNSRSEMNVSTLELGDSALYLCASSLVPMGTGGSKEDYGYTFGSGTRLTVV.